This T cell receptor beta chain was sequenced for a study of beta chain features in type 1 diabetes. Germline V CDR1 and CDR2: MNHEY, SMNVEV (reference sequence). The CDR3 totals 12 residues. Trimming cost V 11 bases and J 5 bases; bases outside gene matches: 5. Every bit of the isolated RNA underwent reverse transcription, so sequencing read expressed TCRB transcripts. The method was immunoSEQ multiplex PCR; TCRdb's version includes in-frame clones alone and lacks a portion of them. Of 15,000 or so clones in the sample, around 63% were seen once. Overall study results and limits: Naive, central memory and regulatory TCRB repertoires appeared more similar among patients than healthy donors. Shorter TCRB CDR3s, moderately but significantly so, were found in Type 1 diabetes patients in all four CD4+ subsets.

All of the sorted populations showed purity greater than 98%. Notes on this clone: The antigen remains undetermined.

The TCR was taken from a man aged 25-40 years with type 1 diabetes. This chain connects TRBV27 to TRBJ1-1; 10 positions match TRBD1. Sequenced material: Tregs from blood. Here the CDR3 DNA reads TGTGCCTCGGGACAGGGGACAACTGAAGCTTTCTTT. This codes for CASGQGTTEAFF.